Here is one TCR beta chain with its context. V dropped 4 bases and J dropped 8 bases, with 17 bases sitting between them. Germline CDR1 is MNHEY and CDR2 is SVGAGI. The CDR3 sequence is 14 residues long. Profiled with immunoSEQ multiplex PCR; TCRdb holds only in-frame clones, not every one. This sample has about 270,000 clones, with around nine tenths found just once. This record comes from a study of blood T cell repertoires in COVID-19. The clonotype comes from a man in his forties or fifties with active or convalescent COVID-19. Sequencing input: peripheral blood. The V and J genes are TRBV6-5 and TRBJ1-1, with D tentatively TRBD1 (6 bases). CDR3 nucleotide sequence: TGTGCCAGCAGTTCACAGGGCCCCCCGTCCGAAGCTTTCTTT. Translated: CASSSQGPPSEAFF.